The 32 T cell receptor beta chains below all came from one sample that was sequenced in a study of CD8 T cells in Susac syndrome. The authors reverse transcribed 0.5 to 1 ug RNA with random hexamers. TCRdb processed the immunoSEQ multiplex PCR reads anew with MiXCR; each CDR3 protein has one entry. The sample records a few hundred thousand distinct CDR3 sequences, about 95% being singletons. Sample: CD4+ T cells from PBMCs. These TCRs come from a human donor with multiple sclerosis.

The gene calls are TRBV4-2 and TRBJ2-3; D is ambiguous. Looked up from germline, CDR1 is LGHNA and CDR2 is YNFKEQ. This CDR3 region has 15 residues. V was trimmed by 5 bases and J by 0 bases, leaving 12 bases between them. CDR3 loop: CASSNGRPSTDTQYF. The CDR3 DNA reads as TGTGCCAGCAGCAACGGACGGCCCAGCACAGATACGCAGTATTTT.

This clonotype is a singleton in its sample. V gene TRBV20-1 combines with J gene TRBJ1-1; D is ambiguous. Trimming took 4 bases from V and 1 from J, leaving 13 bases between them. This CDR3 has 14 residues. Germline loops: CDR1 DFQATT, CDR2 SNEGSKA (reference sequence). The DNA for the CDR3 is TGCAGTGCTACCCCCGGCAGTCAGAACACTGAAGCTTTCTTT. Translated, it gives CSATPGSQNTEAFF.

This clonotype has a single count. The V and J genes are TRBV30 and TRBJ2-1, with 8 bases lining up with TRBD2. Trimming took 2 bases from V and 0 from J; bases not matched to a gene: 6. Germline-derived CDR1 and CDR2 are GTSNPN and SVGIG (reference sequence). This CDR3 is built from 16 residues. The CDR3 nucleotides are TGTGCCTGGAGTTTAGCGGGGCCCGGCTCCTACAATGAGCAGTTCTTC. This encodes CAWSLAGPGSYNEQFF.

CDR3 protein: CASSLDPTLNEQFF. In DNA form, the CDR3 reads TGTGCCAGCAGCTTAGATCCCACACTAAATGAGCAGTTCTTC. The chain links TRBV7-2 to TRBJ2-1; the D is unclear. V gave up 1 base and J gave up 7 bases, with 11 bases separating them. This CDR3 has 14 residues. Germline V gene lookup returns CDR1 SGHTA and CDR2 FQGNSA.

The chain links TRBV29-1 to TRBJ2-1; TRBD2 matches 7 bases. V trimming: 7 bases; J trimming: 9 bases; junction bases outside the gene matches: 9. There are 12 residues in the CDR3. The germline gives CDR1 SQVTM, CDR2 ANQGSEA. CDR3 region: CSGEGRTSEQFF. The DNA of the CDR3 is TGCAGCGGGGAGGGGCGGACCAGTGAGCAGTTCTTC.

The chain carries TRBV20-1 and TRBJ2-2; 8 bases match TRBD2. The CDR3 totals 14 residues. Germline assignment: CDR1 DFQATT and CDR2 SNEGSKA (reference sequence). V shed 5 bases, J shed 5 bases, and the junction held 7 bases outside the gene matches. The CDR3 nucleotides are TGCAGTGCTGAACGGGGGGGCAGGACCGGGGAGCTGTTTTTT. Amino acids: CSAERGGRTGELFF.

V and J are TRBV20-1 and TRBJ2-1, with 10 bases matching TRBD2. V was clipped by 6 bases and J by 8 bases; unmatched bases: 13. CDR1 and CDR2 from the germline V gene are DFQATT and SNEGSKA (reference sequence). CDR3 length equals 15 residues. The CDR3 protein is CSARSVLAGWHEQFF. Here the CDR3 DNA reads TGCAGTGCCCGAAGTGTACTAGCGGGGTGGCATGAGCAGTTCTTC.

This clonotype was seen once. This chain joins TRBV30 and TRBJ2-3, with TRBD2 identical over 7 bases. V gave up 4 bases and J gave up 2 bases; unmatched junction bases: 6. Germline CDR1 reads GTSNPN; CDR2 reads SVGIG (reference sequence). The CDR3 extends over 14 amino acids. CDR3 sequence reads: CAWIRGEITDTQYF. The CDR3 region has the DNA TGTGCCTGGATTCGGGGGGAGATCACAGATACGCAGTATTTT.

The chain carries TRBV3-1 and TRBJ1-1; D gene uncertain. CDR3 size: 15 residues. Trimming removed 3 bases from V and 5 bases from J, with 16 bases in between. Germline assignment: CDR1 LGHDT and CDR2 YNNKEL (reference sequence). CDR3 nucleotides: TGTGCCAGCAGCCAGGGCGCAGACCACCAGACTGAAGCTTTCTTT. It specifies CASSQGADHQTEAFF.

The CDR3: CASSPDSYGYTF. In DNA form, the CDR3 reads TGTGCCAGCTCCCCCGACAGTTATGGCTACACCTTC. V gene TRBV9 combines with J gene TRBJ1-2; TRBD1 might be the D (5 bases). CDR3 length: 12 residues. Trimming cost V 7 bases and J 5 bases, with 12 bases left between them. The germline gives CDR1 SGDLS, CDR2 YYNGEE.

The J gene is TRBJ1-4, the V gene TRBV30; D is unclear. Germline CDR1 and CDR2: GTSNPN and SVGIG (reference sequence). CDR3 length equals 14 residues. Trimming cost V 3 bases and J 7 bases, with 15 bases left between them. DNA of the CDR3: TGTGCCTGGAGCCCGTCCTCGGGTAGTGAAAAACTGTTTTTT. This translates into CAWSPSSGSEKLFF.

The CDR3, as DNA: TGTGCCAGCAGCCTCCGGTGGGGGGGGCTAAGCACAGATACGCAGTATTTT. Its protein is CASSLRWGGLSTDTQYF. The chain uses TRBV7-2 and TRBJ2-3; D might be TRBD2 (7 bases). The ends were cut back, 5 bases at V and 0 bases at J, with 18 bases in the middle. Germline lookup yields CDR1 SGHTA and CDR2 FQGNSA. The CDR3 covers 17 residues.

The CDR3: CASRLSGGTYNEQFF. The CDR3, as DNA: TGTGCCAGCAGACTGTCAGGGGGAACATACAATGAGCAGTTCTTC. The chain joins TRBV7-3 to TRBJ2-1; 7 positions match TRBD1. This CDR3 contains 15 residues. V gave up 6 bases and J gave up 4 bases; unmatched junction bases: 9. Germline CDR1 and CDR2: SGHTA and FQGTGA.

This rearrangement joins TRBV29-1 to TRBJ1-4; TRBD1 is a possible D gene (6 bases). Germline V lookup: CDR1 SQVTM, CDR2 ANQGSEA. V lost 7 bases and J 2 bases, leaving 23 bases between the germline ends. The CDR3 is 17 residues long. CDR3 sequence (DNA): TGCAGCGGCCGTATCCGACAGGAAACGGGGACTAATGAAAAACTGTTTTTT. This encodes CSGRIRQETGTNEKLFF.

The rearrangement uses TRBV29-1 and TRBJ1-2, with 7 nucleotides matching TRBD1. J gave up 0 bases and V 4 bases, and 20 bases lay outside the gene matches. The germline V gene encodes CDR1 SQVTM and CDR2 ANQGSEA. The CDR3 is 19 residues long. CDR3 sequence (DNA): TGCAGCGTTGGGCTAAGTGGTGGGACAGACCCTCAAGCTAACTATGGCTACACCTTC. Translating gives CSVGLSGGTDPQANYGYTF.

V and J are TRBV24-1 and TRBJ2-3; 11 nucleotides align to TRBD1. There are 15 residues in the CDR3. Germline values: CDR1 KGHDR, CDR2 SFDVKD. After removal of 4 bases from V and 7 bases from J, the junction contained 6 bases not matched to a gene. The CDR3 coding sequence is TGTGCCACCAGTGACAGGACAGGGGGCCGACATACGCAGTATTTT. Residues: CATSDRTGGRHTQYF.

This clonotype was picked up one time. The J gene is TRBJ2-3, the V gene TRBV7-9; the D is unclear. V gave up 5 bases and J gave up 0 bases, with 6 bases separating them. CDR1 is SEHNR, CDR2 FQNEAQ, per germline (reference sequence). The CDR3 is 13 residues long. The CDR3 nucleotides read TGTGCCAGCAGCCGTACTAGCACAGATACGCAGTATTTT. This gives the protein CASSRTSTDTQYF.

This clonotype was found once. The V call is TRBV29-1, the J call TRBJ1-1, with D perhaps matching TRBD1 (6 bases). The germline V and J ends were trimmed by 8 bases and 4 bases, with 17 bases remaining between them. The CDR3 covers 13 residues. Germline CDR1 reads SQVTM; CDR2 reads ANQGSEA. The DNA of the CDR3 is TGCAGCCCTTTTATAGGGGGAGGCACTGAAGCTTTCTTT. This sequence encodes CSPFIGGGTEAFF.

V gene TRBV3-1 combines with J gene TRBJ1-2; the match to TRBD1 covers 11 bases. The CDR3 extends over 15 amino acids. The germline V gene has CDR1 LGHDT and CDR2 YNNKEL (reference sequence). Germline trimming cut 4 bases from V and 1 base from J; bases unmatched to any gene: 2. The CDR3 region has the DNA TGTGCCAGCAGCCCCGGGACAGGGGGTAACTATGGCTACACCTTC. This sequence encodes CASSPGTGGNYGYTF.

The chain couples TRBV7-9 to TRBJ1-1; D is unresolved. The V and J ends lost 4 bases and 3 bases respectively, with 12 bases between them. CDR3 length: 14 residues. Germline V gene data show CDR1 as SEHNR and CDR2 as FQNEAQ (reference sequence). CDR3: CASSSPDGYTEAFF. CDR3 coding DNA: TGTGCCAGCAGCTCCCCAGACGGCTACACTGAAGCTTTCTTT.

This rearrangement joins TRBV29-1 to TRBJ2-1; D possibly matches TRBD1 or TRBD2 (5 bases each). The germline CDR1 and CDR2 sequences are SQVTM and ANQGSEA. Trimming removed 5 bases at V and 6 bases at J, with 17 bases between. The CDR3 runs to 14 residues. CDR3: CSVSGTGTPNEQFF. CDR3 in DNA: TGCAGCGTTTCCGGGACGGGAACCCCCAATGAGCAGTTCTTC.

This chain connects TRBV5-4 to TRBJ1-6, with TRBD1 identical over 8 bases. Germline V gene lookup returns CDR1 SGHNT and CDR2 YYREEE (reference sequence). This CDR3 contains 16 residues. With V trimmed by 4 bases and J by 10 bases, 13 bases remained unmatched. CDR3 loop: CASSLDPDRERSPLHF. The CDR3 nucleotides are TGTGCCAGCAGCCTCGACCCGGACAGGGAGAGATCACCCCTCCACTTT.

The chain employs TRBV5-1 and TRBJ2-7; 8 bases agree with TRBD2. The germline V gene has CDR1 SGHRS and CDR2 YFSETQ. Losses at the gene ends were 0 bases for V and 7 bases for J; bases not matched to a gene: 9. The CDR3 has 15 residues. CDR3 bases: TGCGCCAGCAGCTTGGCCCCAGCGGGGGCGGGTGAGCAGTACTTC. Translated: CASSLAPAGAGEQYF.

The chain is built from TRBV3-1 and TRBJ1-2; TRBD1 might be the D (5 bases). Germline V gene lookup returns CDR1 LGHDT and CDR2 YNNKEL (reference sequence). Trimming cost V 0 bases and J 4 bases, with 9 bases left between them. This CDR3 comprises 14 residues. CDR3 nucleotide sequence: TGTGCCAGCAGCCAAGAGGGGGGAGTCTATGGCTACACCTTC. It yields the protein CASSQEGGVYGYTF.

In the case of this clonotype: Because the CDR3's place on the DNA is in doubt, the DNA is left out and the CDR3 is given as listed by TCRdb. The chain employs TRBV20-1 and TRBJ2-1; the listed D gene, TRBD1, was not tested against the DNA. Germline V gene data show CDR1 as DFQATT and CDR2 as SNEGSKA (reference sequence). The CDR3 sequence runs 11 residues, both termini included. This chain's CDR3 is CSADFRGPQFF.

The sample holds one count of this clonotype. The J gene is TRBJ2-7, the V gene TRBV5-7; no reliable D call. TRBV5-7 is flagged as an ORF with uncertain function. The CDR3 covers 15 residues. The germline V and J ends were trimmed by 1 base and 4 bases, with 15 bases remaining between them. The CDR3, as DNA: TGTGCCAGCAGCTTGATTTTTGTTTGGGCTTACGAGCAGTACGTC. Its translation: CASSLIFVWAYEQYV.

This chain links TRBV9 with TRBJ1-2; D perhaps matches TRBD1 (5 bases). The V gene's germline CDR1 is SGDLS and CDR2 YYNGEE. The CDR3 runs to 13 residues. Trimming left V 4 bases short and J 7 bases short, with 14 bases between. CDR3: CASSKTGGAGYTF. The DNA for the CDR3 is TGTGCCAGCAGCAAAACCGGAGGGGCTGGCTACACCTTC.

The CDR3 sequence: CSVDKAHTEAFF. The CDR3 DNA is TGCAGCGTTGACAAGGCCCACACTGAAGCTTTCTTT. This chain uses TRBV29-1 with TRBJ1-1; D is unresolved. The germline gives CDR1 SQVTM, CDR2 ANQGSEA. The CDR3 sequence is 12 residues long. V was cut by 3 bases and J by 3 bases, with 8 bases left in between.

This clonotype has a single count. V and J are TRBV12-3 or TRBV12-4 and TRBJ2-7; no clear D. The CDR3 extends over 14 amino acids. V was shortened by 3 bases and J by 4 bases, with 13 bases between the two germline ends. CDR3 sequence (DNA): TGTGCCAGCAGTTTTGATCCGACGTATTACGAGCAGTACTTC. This encodes CASSFDPTYYEQYF.

This chain uses TRBV12-3 or TRBV12-4 with TRBJ2-7; D remains ambiguous. V was clipped by 6 bases and J by 5 bases, with 8 bases between them. The length of the CDR3 is 11 residues. Written as DNA, the CDR3 is TGTGCCAGCAGCTCCCGACACGAGCAGTACTTC. This encodes CASSSRHEQYF.

This chain connects TRBV20-1 to TRBJ1-2; D possibly corresponds to TRBD1 (6 bases). The V gene lost 8 bases and the J gene lost 0 bases, with 13 bases spanning the gap. Germline assignment: CDR1 DFQATT and CDR2 SNEGSKA (reference sequence). The length of the CDR3 is 13 residues. Here the CDR3 reads CSYPQGTNYGYTF. DNA of the CDR3: TGCAGTTACCCCCAGGGGACTAACTATGGCTACACCTTC.

This clonotype was seen once. The chain combines TRBV20-1 with TRBJ2-1, with 11 nucleotides matching TRBD2. This CDR3 contains 18 residues. Germline CDR1 is DFQATT and CDR2 is SNEGSKA (reference sequence). The V gene end was trimmed by 7 bases and the J gene end by 0 bases; junction bases not matched to a gene: 14. As DNA, the CDR3 is TGCAGTGTTCCGACTAGCGGGGCACACCCATACTCCTACAATGAGCAGTTCTTC. Translated: CSVPTSGAHPYSYNEQFF.